Below are 15 T cell receptor beta chains sequenced from a single sample in a study of shared clonotypes between healthy human individuals. The data were produced by immunoSEQ multiplex PCR, yet TCRdb's version contains in-frame clones alone and is incomplete. The sample records about 1.9 million clones, around 93% being singletons. Naive CD8 populations comprised CD45RO-negative cells positively selected for CCR7, excluding terminally differentiated effector memory CD45RA+ cells. The sequenced sample consisted of naive CD8+ T cells from PBMCs. The source of these receptors is a man younger than 30 in good health. Some clones in this sample may be carry-over from other donors' samples.

The rearrangement uses TRBV9 and TRBJ2-7; unclear D gene. Germline loops: CDR1 SGDLS, CDR2 YYNGEE. V was clipped by 3 bases and J by 7 bases, with 11 bases between them. The CDR3 extends over 12 amino acids. CDR3 DNA sequence: TGTGCCAGCAGCGCCGGAAAGGAGGAGCAGTACTTC. Its translation: CASSAGKEEQYF.

The chain recombines TRBV28 with TRBJ1-5; D remains unclear. The CDR3 has 17 amino acids. Germline CDR1 and CDR2: MDHEN and SYDVKM. V gave up 4 bases and J gave up 0 bases, with 16 bases separating them. CDR3 DNA: TGTGCCAGCAGTTCCGGGGTCGGACCTTATAGCAATCAGCCCCAGCATTTT. As protein: CASSSGVGPYSNQPQHF.

A note on this clone: Other DNA sequences in this sample translate to the same CDR3. CDR3 in DNA: TGTGCCAGCAGTTCACGAGGTCCCGGGGAGCTGTTTTTT. Protein sequence: CASSSRGPGELFF. This rearrangement joins TRBV27 to TRBJ2-2; D not certain. The CDR3 totals 13 residues. Looked up from germline, CDR1 is MNHEY and CDR2 is SMNVEV (reference sequence). Trimming cost V 4 bases and J 6 bases, with 9 bases left between them.

V gene TRBV7-2 combines with J gene TRBJ2-5; 8 bases agree with TRBD1. V lost 5 bases and J lost 1; bases outside the gene matches: 9. The length of the CDR3 is 16 residues. Germline V gives CDR1 SGHTA, CDR2 FQGNSA. The CDR3 DNA reads TGTGCCAGCAGCCCTCGAAACGACAGGGGCCAAGAGACCCAGTACTTC. Protein sequence: CASSPRNDRGQETQYF.

The rearrangement joins TRBV5-6 to TRBJ2-7; D gene uncertain. V gave up 0 bases and J gave up 0 bases, with 4 bases separating them. Germline-derived CDR1 and CDR2 are SGHDT and YYEEEE. This CDR3 has 13 amino acids. CDR3 in DNA: TGTGCCAGCAGCTTGGAGCGCTCCTACGAGCAGTACTTC. It is translated as CASSLERSYEQYF.

This clone occurred once. This chain links TRBV4-3 with TRBJ2-7; D gene uncertain. V was trimmed by 0 bases and J by 4 bases, leaving 13 bases between them. CDR1 is LGHNA and CDR2 is YSLEER in the germline V gene. The CDR3 is 15 amino acids. The CDR3 is CASSQETARVYEQYF. The CDR3 DNA follows: TGCGCCAGCAGCCAAGAAACGGCTCGGGTTTACGAGCAGTACTTC.

This chain connects TRBV6-5 to TRBJ2-7; 10 bases are shared with TRBD2. Germline assignment: CDR1 MNHEY and CDR2 SVGAGI. This CDR3 comprises 12 residues. The CDR3 protein is CAVLAGDLEQYF. CDR3 coding DNA: TGTGCTGTTCTAGCGGGAGACCTCGAGCAGTACTTC.

The chain uses TRBV1 and TRBJ2-5; no DNA check was done on the table's D call, TRBD2. TRBV1 is a listed pseudogene. The CDR3 totals 17 residues. The CDR3 nucleotides read TGCACCAGCAGGGTCCATATACGGACTAGCCCCCAAGAGACCCAGTACTTC. It specifies CTSRVHIRTSPQETQYF.

This clone showed up just once. The chain employs TRBV10-3 and TRBJ2-2; TRBD1 matches 10 bases. The V gene end was trimmed by 6 bases and the J gene end by 0 bases; junction bases not matched to a gene: 7. The germline V gene has CDR1 ENHRY and CDR2 SYGVKD. CDR3 size: 17 residues. In DNA, the CDR3 is TGTGCCATCAGGACGGACAGGGGGGGAACGAACACCGGGGAGCTGTTTTTT. Translated, it gives CAIRTDRGGTNTGELFF.

The V and J genes are TRBV19 and TRBJ2-3; 7 nucleotides match TRBD1. In germline, CDR1 is LNHDA, CDR2 SQIVND (reference sequence). V shed 6 bases and J 0 bases; nucleotides not matched to a gene: 6. This CDR3 is 15 amino acids long. CDR3 protein: CASSPDRTSTDTQYF. DNA for the CDR3: TGTGCCAGTAGCCCGGACAGGACCAGCACAGATACGCAGTATTTT.

This clone was observed once. The chain has TRBV11-2 and TRBJ2-3; TRBD1 matches 10 bases. After removal of 5 bases from V and 5 bases from J, the junction contained 7 bases not matched to a gene. Looked up from germline, CDR1 is SGHAT and CDR2 is FQNNGV. The CDR3 runs 15 residues. CDR3 sequence (DNA): TGTGCCAGCAGCGATAGACAGGGGGCCATAGATACGCAGTATTTT. Protein: CASSDRQGAIDTQYF. Looking up the rest from reference TRBV11-2 and TRBJ2-3 gives the full variable domain: EAGVAQSPRYKIIEKRQSVAFWCNPISGHATLYWYQQILGQGPKLLIQFQNNGVVDDSQLPKDRFSAERLKGVDSTLKIQPAKLEDSAVYLCASSDRQGAIDTQYFGPGTRLTVL.

As to this clone: At one end, the junction sequence differs from germline, possibly due to a read error. The rearrangement links TRBV11-2 to TRBJ2-7; D is unresolved. The CDR3 has 13 residues. CDR1 and CDR2 (germline): SGHAT, FQNNGV. In DNA form, the CDR3 reads TGCGCCAGCAGCCACAGAGTCTTGGGCGAGCAGTACTTC. It yields the protein CASSHRVLGEQYF.

This chain uses TRBV5-6 with TRBJ2-7, with TRBD1 identical over 12 bases. Germline trimming cut 4 bases from V and 9 bases from J; bases unmatched to any gene: 8. Germline-derived CDR1 and CDR2 are SGHDT and YYEEEE. This CDR3 is built from 14 residues. CDR3 residues: CASSKGTGGIGQYF. The CDR3 nucleotides are TGTGCCAGCAGCAAAGGGACAGGGGGCATAGGGCAGTACTTC.

The rearrangement joins TRBV19 to TRBJ2-7; no clear D. Germline CDR1 is LNHDA and CDR2 is SQIVND (reference sequence). This CDR3 contains 13 residues. Trimming cost V 5 bases and J 2 bases, with 10 bases left between them. The CDR3 nucleotides are TGTGCCAGTAGTGCGAGACACACCTACGAGCAGTACTTC. Translated: CASSARHTYEQYF.

The chain links TRBV11-2 to TRBJ1-6; TRBD1 might be the D (6 bases). The germline V gene encodes CDR1 SGHAT and CDR2 FQNNGV. V lost 0 bases and J lost 10, with 13 bases in between. This CDR3 spans 15 amino acids. In nucleotides, the CDR3 is TGTGCCAGCAGCTTAGACCCACAGGGCTGGTCACCCCTCCACTTT. It specifies CASSLDPQGWSPLHF.